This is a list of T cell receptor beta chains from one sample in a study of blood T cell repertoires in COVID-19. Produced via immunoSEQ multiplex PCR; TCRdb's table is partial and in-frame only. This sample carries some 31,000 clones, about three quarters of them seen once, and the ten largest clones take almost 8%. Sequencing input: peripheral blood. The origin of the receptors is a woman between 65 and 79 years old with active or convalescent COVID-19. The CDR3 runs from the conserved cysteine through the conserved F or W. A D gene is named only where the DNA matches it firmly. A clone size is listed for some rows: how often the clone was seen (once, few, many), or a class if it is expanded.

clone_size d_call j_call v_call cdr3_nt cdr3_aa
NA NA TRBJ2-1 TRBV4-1 TGCGCCAGCAGCCGGTTTAGCAATGAGCAGTTCTTC CASSRFSNEQFF
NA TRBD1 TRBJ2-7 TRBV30 TGTGCCTGGAAACGGACAGGGCCCCGTGGGGAGCAGTACTTC CAWKRTGPRGEQYF
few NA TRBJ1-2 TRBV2 TGTGCCAGCAGGAGGGGAGGCAACTATGGCTACACCTTC CASRRGGNYGYTF
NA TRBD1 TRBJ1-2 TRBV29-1 TGCAGCGTTATCGACCCCTTGGGACAGGGTGTAGATGGCTACACCTTC CSVIDPLGQGVDGYTF
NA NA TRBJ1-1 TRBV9 TGTGCCAGCAGCGCAGGCCCGTACGTTGACACTGAAGCTTTCTTT CASSAGPYVDTEAFF
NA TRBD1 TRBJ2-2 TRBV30 TGTGCCTGGAACCTACAGGGGTCCCTTCCCGGGGAGCTGTTTTTT CAWNLQGSLPGELFF
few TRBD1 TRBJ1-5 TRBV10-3 TGTGCCATCAGGGGGACAGTCAATCAGCCCCAGCATTTT CAIRGTVNQPQHF
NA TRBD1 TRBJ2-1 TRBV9 TGTGCCAGCGGTAGGGGGCAGGGGGTTAATGAGCAGTTCTTC CASGRGQGVNEQFF
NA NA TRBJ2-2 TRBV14 TGTGCCAGCAGCCAAGACCTAGGCAGACACACCGGGGAGCTGTTTTTT CASSQDLGRHTGELFF
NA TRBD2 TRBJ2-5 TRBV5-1 TGCGCCAGCAGCCGGGACGCGGGAGCGGAGACCCAGTACTTC CASSRDAGAETQYF
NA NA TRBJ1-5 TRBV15 TGTGCCACCGAGGAGGGTCGGGGGAATCAGCCCCAGCATTTT CATEEGRGNQPQHF
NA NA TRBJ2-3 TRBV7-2 TGTGCCAGCAGCTTAGACCAGATAGGGGGGGGCGCAGATACGCAGTATTTT CASSLDQIGGGADTQYF
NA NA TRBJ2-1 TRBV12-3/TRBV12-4 TGTGCCAGCTCTTCCTTATCCGGCAATGAGCAGTTCTTC CASSSLSGNEQFF
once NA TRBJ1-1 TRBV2 TGTGCCAGCAGTGATTTTCGCTTAGCCGAAGCTTTCTTT CASSDFRLAEAFF
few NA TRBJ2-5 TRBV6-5 TGTGCCAGCAGTAACCCTCTAGCCTTCCAGTACTTC CASSNPLAFQYF
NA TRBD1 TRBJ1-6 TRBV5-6 TGTGCCAGCAGCTTGGCCAGGGGGCTGTCGCTCCTCCACTTT CASSLARGLSLLHF
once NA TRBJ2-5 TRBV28 TGTGCCAGCAGTTTTGGACAGCACCAAGAGACCCAGTACTTC CASSFGQHQETQYF
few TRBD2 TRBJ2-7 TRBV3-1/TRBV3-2 TGTGCCAGCAGCCCGTGGACTAGCGGGACGGGGTACGAGCAGTACTTC CASSPWTSGTGYEQYF
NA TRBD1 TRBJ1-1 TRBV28 TGTGCCAGCAGCGCGGGACAGGGGCGCGTGATGGTTGCCACTGAAGCTTTCTTT CASSAGQGRVMVATEAFF
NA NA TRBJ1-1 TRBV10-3 TGTGCCATCAGTGAGTCGGCAGGGCTCCATGAAGCTTTCTTT CAISESAGLHEAFF
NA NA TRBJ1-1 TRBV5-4 TGTGCCAGCAGCTTGTACAACAGGGACACTGAAGCTTTCTTT CASSLYNRDTEAFF
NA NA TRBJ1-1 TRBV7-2 TGTGCCAGCAGCGCGCGGACTGGGACTGAAGCTTTCTTT CASSARTGTEAFF
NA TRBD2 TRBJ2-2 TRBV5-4 TGTGCCAGCAGCTTGGGGGCAACTAGCGGGAGGACCGGGGAGCTGTTTTTT CASSLGATSGRTGELFF
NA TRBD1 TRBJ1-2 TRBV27 TGTGCCAGCAGTTTTCGTGAGGGACAGGGGGCAAGAGGCTACACCTTC CASSFREGQGARGYTF
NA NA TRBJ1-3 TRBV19 TGTGCCAGTAGTATCGGGGTATGGGCCCCGGGTCGAGCTGGAAACACCATATATTTT CASSIGVWAPGRAGNTIYF
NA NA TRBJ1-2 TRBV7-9 TGTGCCAGCAGCTCAGAACAGGCTGGCTACACCTTC CASSSEQAGYTF
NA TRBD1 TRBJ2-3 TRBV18 TGTGCCAGCTCACCGCGGGACAGGGAGACAGATACGCAGTATTTT CASSPRDRETDTQYF
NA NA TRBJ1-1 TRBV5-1 TGCGCCAGCAGCCTGACAAACCAGGGTACCACTGAAGCTTTCTTT CASSLTNQGTTEAFF
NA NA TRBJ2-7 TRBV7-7 TGTGCCAGCAGCCGAGAGGGAACGCGGGGCCCGGTGTCCTACGAGCAGTACTTC CASSREGTRGPVSYEQYF
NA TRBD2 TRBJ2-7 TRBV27 TGTGCCAGCAGTTTATCGTTCGGGGGGTCCCAGGTTTACGAGCAGTACTTC CASSLSFGGSQVYEQYF
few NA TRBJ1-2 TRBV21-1 TGTGCCAGCAGCAAAGACGTCCGATTTTACGAGGGCTACACCTTC CASSKDVRFYEGYTF
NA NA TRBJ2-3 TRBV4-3 TGCGCCAGCAGCCAAGATGGGGGGACAGATACGCAGTATTTT CASSQDGGTDTQYF